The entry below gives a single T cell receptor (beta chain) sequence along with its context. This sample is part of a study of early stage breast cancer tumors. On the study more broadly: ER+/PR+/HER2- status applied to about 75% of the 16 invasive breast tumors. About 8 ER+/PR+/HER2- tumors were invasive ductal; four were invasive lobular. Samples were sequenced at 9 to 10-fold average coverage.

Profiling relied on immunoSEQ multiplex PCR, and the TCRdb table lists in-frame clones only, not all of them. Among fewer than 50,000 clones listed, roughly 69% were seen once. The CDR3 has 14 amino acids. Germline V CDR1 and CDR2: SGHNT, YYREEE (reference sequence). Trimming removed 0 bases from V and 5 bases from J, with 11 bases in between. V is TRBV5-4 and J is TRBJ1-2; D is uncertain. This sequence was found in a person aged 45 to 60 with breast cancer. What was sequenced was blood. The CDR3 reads CASSLVLGGYGYTF. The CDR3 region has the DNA TGTGCCAGCAGCTTGGTATTAGGCGGATATGGCTACACCTTC.